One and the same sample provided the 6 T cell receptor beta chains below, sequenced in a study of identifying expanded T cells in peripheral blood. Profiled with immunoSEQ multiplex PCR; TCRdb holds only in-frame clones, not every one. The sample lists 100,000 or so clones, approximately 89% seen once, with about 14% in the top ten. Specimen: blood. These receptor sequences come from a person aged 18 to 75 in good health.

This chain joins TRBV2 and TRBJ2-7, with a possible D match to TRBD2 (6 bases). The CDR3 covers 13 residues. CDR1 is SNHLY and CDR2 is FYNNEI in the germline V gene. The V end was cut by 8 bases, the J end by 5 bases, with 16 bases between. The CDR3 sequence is CASRTGWGDEQYF. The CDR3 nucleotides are TGTGCCAGCCGAACGGGCTGGGGGGACGAGCAGTACTTC.

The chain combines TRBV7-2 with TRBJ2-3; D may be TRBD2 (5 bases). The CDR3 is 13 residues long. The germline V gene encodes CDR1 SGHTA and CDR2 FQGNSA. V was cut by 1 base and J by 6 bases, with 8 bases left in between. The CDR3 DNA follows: TGTGCCAGCAGCTTAGAACTAGAGGATACGCAGTATTTT. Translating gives CASSLELEDTQYF.

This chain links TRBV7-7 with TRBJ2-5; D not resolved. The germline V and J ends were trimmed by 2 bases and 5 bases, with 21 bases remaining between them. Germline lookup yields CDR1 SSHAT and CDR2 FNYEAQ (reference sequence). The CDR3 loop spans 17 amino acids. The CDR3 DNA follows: TGTGCCAGCAGCTTAAGGTTTGGGGAAAGCGTAAAGGAGACCCAGTACTTC. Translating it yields CASSLRFGESVKETQYF.

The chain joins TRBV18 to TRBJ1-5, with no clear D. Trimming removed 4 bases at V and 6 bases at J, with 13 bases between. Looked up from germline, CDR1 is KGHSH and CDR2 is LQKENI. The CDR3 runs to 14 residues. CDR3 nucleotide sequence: TGTGCCAGCTCACAACTCGGGCAGGTTCAGCCCCAGCATTTT. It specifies CASSQLGQVQPQHF.

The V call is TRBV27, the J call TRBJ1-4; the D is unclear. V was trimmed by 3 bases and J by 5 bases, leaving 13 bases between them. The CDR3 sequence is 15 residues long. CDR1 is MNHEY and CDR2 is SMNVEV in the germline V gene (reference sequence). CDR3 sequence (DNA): TGTGCCAGCAGTTTGAGACCAAAACCCAATGAAAAACTGTTTTTT. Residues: CASSLRPKPNEKLFF.

In DNA, the CDR3 is TGTGCCAGCTCACACGCGGAGACCTACGAGCAGTACTTC. This codes for CASSHAETYEQYF. The chain links TRBV18 to TRBJ2-7; D is unclear. Germline V gene data show CDR1 as KGHSH and CDR2 as LQKENI. V dropped 4 bases and J dropped 2 bases, with 9 bases sitting between them. There are 13 residues in the CDR3.